This entry lists 13 T cell receptor beta chains sequenced from one sample in a study of blood T cell repertoires in COVID-19. Here immunoSEQ multiplex PCR was the method, and the copy in TCRdb shows in-frame clones only, minus some. The table lists roughly 150,000 clones, roughly 80% of them singletons. Material: peripheral blood. The receptor set was obtained from a woman of 80 years or more with acute or convalescent COVID-19.

The chain recombines TRBV18 with TRBJ2-3; 9 bases align to TRBD2. The CDR3 length is 16 residues. The V segment lost 2 bases and the J segment 6 bases; nucleotides outside the gene matches: 9. The germline V gene encodes CDR1 KGHSH and CDR2 LQKENI. The CDR3 DNA sequence: TGTGCCAGCTCACCAAGTAACGCGGGAGGGTCGGATACGCAGTATTTT. It specifies CASSPSNAGGSDTQYF.

The CDR3 protein is CSVEGTVPPYGYTF. The CDR3 DNA reads as TGCAGCGTTGAGGGGACTGTCCCCCCCTATGGCTACACCTTC. The genes are TRBV29-1 and TRBJ1-2, with TRBD1 as a possible D gene (5 bases). V lost 3 bases to trimming and J lost 4 bases, with 15 bases between them. The CDR3 loop spans 14 amino acids. Germline-derived CDR1 and CDR2 are SQVTM and ANQGSEA.

V is TRBV2 and J is TRBJ2-3; D might be TRBD2 (7 bases). The germline gives CDR1 SNHLY, CDR2 FYNNEI. The V gene lost 3 bases and the J gene lost 3 bases, with 13 bases spanning the gap. The CDR3 is made up of 15 amino acids. The CDR3, as DNA: TGTGCCAGCAGTGAGGGGGGGGCCGGAACAGATACGCAGTATTTT. Residues: CASSEGGAGTDTQYF. Filled out from reference TRBV2 and TRBJ2-3, the complete variable domain reads EPEVTQTPSHQVTQMGQEVILRCVPISNHLYFYWYRQILGQKVEFLVSFYNNEISEKSEIFDDQFSVERPDGSNFTLKIRSTKLEDSAMYFCASSEGGAGTDTQYFGPGTRLTVL.

The V gene is TRBV29-1, the J gene TRBJ2-5; 10 nucleotides align to TRBD1. V shed 3 bases, J shed 1 base, and the junction held 14 bases outside the gene matches. The CDR3 runs to 18 residues. Germline CDR1 is SQVTM and CDR2 is ANQGSEA. The CDR3 loop is CSVEGVGTGANLQETQYF. The CDR3 DNA reads TGCAGCGTTGAGGGTGTGGGGACAGGGGCTAATCTCCAAGAGACCCAGTACTTC.

The J gene is TRBJ2-2, the V gene TRBV19, with a possible D match to TRBD2 (6 bases). The CDR3 extends over 14 amino acids. Between the trimmed V and J ends, which lost 3 bases and 5 bases, there was a span of 10 bases. Germline V CDR1 and CDR2: LNHDA, SQIVND (reference sequence). The chain's CDR3 is CASSILRGTGELFF. The CDR3 region has the DNA TGTGCCAGTAGTATCTTACGGGGGACCGGGGAGCTGTTTTTT.

J is TRBJ1-6 and V is TRBV30; D uncertain. The CDR3 consists of 15 residues. V lost 3 bases and J 9 bases, leaving 18 bases between the germline ends. Germline assignment: CDR1 GTSNPN and CDR2 SVGIG (reference sequence). The CDR3, as DNA: TGTGCCTGGAGAGAGGGATCGTTCGGCGGTTCACCCCTCCACTTT. This encodes CAWREGSFGGSPLHF.

The rearrangement uses TRBV30 and TRBJ1-1; perhaps TRBD1 as D (6 bases). Trimming removed 4 bases at V and 1 base at J, with 10 bases between. Per germline, CDR1 GTSNPN and CDR2 SVGIG (reference sequence). CDR3 length: 13 residues. The CDR3 nucleotides read TGTGCCTGGAAGGGGGTGGGGAACACTGAAGCTTTCTTT. Residues: CAWKGVGNTEAFF.

As for this clone: The junction and the germline gene differ at one end; a read error may be behind it. V usage is TRBV3-1 (or the pseudogene TRBV3-2) and J usage is TRBJ2-5, with 10 bases that match TRBD2. This CDR3 contains 15 residues. Germline CDR1 reads LGHDT; CDR2 reads YNNKEL (reference sequence). The CDR3 is CASSQAGGRYETQYF. CDR3 nucleotide sequence: TGTGCCAGCAGTCAAGCGGGGGGGCGGTATGAGACCCAGTACTTC.

The chain couples TRBV4-1 to TRBJ2-7; weak D call: TRBD1 (5 bases). The V end lost 0 bases, the J end lost 3 bases, and 12 bases lay between the germline ends. The CDR3 loop spans 15 amino acids. CDR1 is MGHRA and CDR2 is YSYEKL in the germline V gene. The CDR3 sequence: CASSQDPIQGYEQYF. The CDR3 DNA reads TGCGCCAGCAGCCAAGACCCCATCCAGGGCTACGAGCAGTACTTC.

V and J are TRBV3-1 (or the pseudogene TRBV3-2) and TRBJ1-1; D may be TRBD1 (5 bases). Trimming pared 1 base from V and 4 bases from J, leaving 13 bases between. Looked up from germline, CDR1 is LGHDT and CDR2 is YNNKEL (reference sequence). The CDR3 contains 15 residues. The DNA of the CDR3 is TGTGCCAGCAGCCAAGCGGGGGGGTCGGGCACTGAAGCTTTCTTT. Protein sequence: CASSQAGGSGTEAFF.

V usage is TRBV20-1 and J usage is TRBJ2-5; D unresolved. The CDR3 runs to 11 residues. The V gene's germline CDR1 is DFQATT and CDR2 SNEGSKA (reference sequence). V was shortened by 6 bases and J by 4 bases, with 9 bases between the two germline ends. CDR3 nucleotide sequence: TGCAGTGCCCCCAGAGGAGAGACCCAGTACTTC. Protein product: CSAPRGETQYF.

The chain uses TRBV11-2 and TRBJ2-1; TRBD2 agrees at 10 bases. Germline V gene data show CDR1 as SGHAT and CDR2 as FQNNGV. The length of the CDR3 is 15 residues. With 0 bases clipped from V and 9 bases from J, the junction kept 5 bases outside the gene matches. The DNA for the CDR3 is TGTGCCAGCAGCTTAGATCTAGCGGGAGTTCCTGAGCAGTTCTTC. Amino acid sequence: CASSLDLAGVPEQFF.

The gene calls are TRBV5-8 and TRBJ1-1; 7 nucleotides align to TRBD1. This CDR3 contains 12 residues. With 4 bases clipped from V and 6 bases from J, the junction kept 3 bases outside the gene matches. Per germline, CDR1 SGHTS and CDR2 YDEGEE. The CDR3 nucleotides are TGTGCCAGCAGCGACAGGGCGTCTGAAGCTTTCTTT. This translates into CASSDRASEAFF.